This T cell receptor (beta chain) was documented in a study of tumour-infiltrating T cells in Burkitt lymphoma. Looking at the study overall: All epidemiological Burkitt lymphoma subtypes were represented in the cohort. Survival, overall and progression-free, tracked with productive clonality.

The CDR3 covers 15 residues. V shed 0 bases and J shed 6 bases, with 14 bases lying between them. Germline V gene sequence: CDR1 SGHVS, CDR2 FQNEAQ. Profiled with immunoSEQ multiplex PCR; TCRdb holds only in-frame clones, not every one. The sample yields 45,000 to 60,000 clones, less than 40% seen once. Findings and limits, study-wide: Several public clonotypes recurred in numerous Burkitt lymphoma patients.

The sample holds a few counts of this clone. Its antigen is undetermined. Sequencing used tumor tissue. The TCR originated in a human donor with Burkitt lymphoma. V is TRBV7-8 and J is TRBJ1-2; D unclear. CDR3 protein: CASSLALIQQHGYTF. CDR3 in DNA: TGTGCCAGCAGCTTAGCGCTAATCCAGCAGCATGGCTACACCTTC.